Presented here are 27 T cell receptor beta chains from one specimen sequenced in a study of Ad26.COV2.S vaccination and SARS-CoV-2 variants. Measured with immunoSEQ multiplex PCR; TCRdb has only the in-frame clones, and not every one. The table lists 87,000 or so clones, roughly 84% of them singletons, with approximately 15% in the top ten. The sequencing here drew on peripheral blood, taken after recovery from COVID-19. These receptors were collected from a human donor who had recovered from COVID-19.

CDR3 sequence (DNA): TGTGCCAGCAGCTTAGTGGTAGGAGGGTACTCTGAAGCTTTCTTT. Its protein is CASSLVVGGYSEAFF. This rearrangement joins TRBV7-2 to TRBJ1-1; D is ambiguous. Germline V CDR1 and CDR2: SGHTA, FQGNSA. The CDR3 has 15 residues. Trimming left V 1 base short and J 6 bases short, with 15 bases between.

The DNA for the CDR3 is TGTGCCAGTAGTATAGTTAATGAGCAGTTCTTC. Its protein product is CASSIVNEQFF. This chain joins TRBV19 and TRBJ2-1, with unresolved D. The CDR3 contains 11 residues. Germline assignment: CDR1 LNHDA and CDR2 SQIVND (reference sequence). The V end was cut by 1 base, the J end by 7 bases, with 2 bases between.

The chain uses TRBV11-3 and TRBJ1-6, with TRBD1 identical over 9 bases. The V and J ends lost 3 bases and 7 bases, in that order; junction bases with no gene match: 4. This CDR3 is built from 15 residues. Germline-derived CDR1 and CDR2 are SGHNT and YENEEA. The DNA of the CDR3 is TGTGCCAGCAGCTTGGACAGGGGAAAGAATTCACCCCTCCACTTT. The encoded protein is CASSLDRGKNSPLHF.

This chain connects TRBV28 to TRBJ2-7, with 10 bases fitting TRBD2. The length of the CDR3 is 15 residues. In germline, CDR1 is MDHEN, CDR2 SYDVKM. V lost 7 bases to trimming and J lost 4 bases; unmatched junction nucleotides: 10. CDR3 DNA: TGTGCCAGCAAACTCCTAGCGGGAGAAGGGTACGAGCAGTACTTC. Translation: CASKLLAGEGYEQYF. The variable domain in full, completed from reference TRBV28 and TRBJ2-7, reads DVKVTQSSRYLVKRTGEKVFLECVQDMDHENMFWYRQDPGLGLRLIYFSYDVKMKEKGDIPEGYSVSREKKERFSLILESASTNQTSMYLCASKLLAGEGYEQYFGPGTRLTVT.

The chain combines TRBV2 with TRBJ1-1; TRBD1 is a possible D gene (5 bases). CDR1 SNHLY and CDR2 FYNNEI come from the germline V gene. V lost 8 bases, J lost 2 bases, and 15 bases lay in between. The length of the CDR3 is 14 residues. The DNA for the CDR3 is TGTGCCAGCGGAAGGGACGGACCTAACACTGAAGCTTTCTTT. This encodes CASGRDGPNTEAFF.

The rearrangement joins TRBV14 to TRBJ2-5; the D is unclear. There are 15 residues in the CDR3. Trimming took 4 bases from V and 4 from J, leaving 16 bases between them. Looked up from germline, CDR1 is SGHDN and CDR2 is FVKESK. CDR3 sequence: CASSRMGLWGETQYF. The CDR3 DNA reads as TGTGCCAGCAGCCGGATGGGGTTATGGGGAGAGACCCAGTACTTC. Based on the CDR3 plus reference TRBV14 and TRBJ2-5, the full variable domain is EAGVTQFPSHSVIEKGQTVTLRCDPISGHDNLYWYRRVMGKEIKFLLHFVKESKQDESGMPNNRFLAERTGGTYSTLKVQPAELEDSGVYFCASSRMGLWGETQYFGPGTRLLVL.

The chain combines TRBV5-1 with TRBJ1-1, with TRBD1 matching over 7 bases. V dropped 0 bases and J dropped 0; count of bases not matched to a gene: 2. CDR1 is SGHRS and CDR2 is YFSETQ in the germline V gene. The CDR3 is made up of 15 amino acids. CDR3 in amino acids: CASSLEGTVNTEAFF. The CDR3 DNA follows: TGCGCCAGCAGCTTGGAAGGGACAGTGAACACTGAAGCTTTCTTT.

The table lists this clone with a few counts. The chain couples TRBV28 to TRBJ1-6; 9 bases agree with TRBD1. Germline V lookup: CDR1 MDHEN, CDR2 SYDVKM. V lost 5 bases, J lost 8 bases, and 4 bases stayed unmatched. This CDR3 spans 14 amino acids. The CDR3 here is CASSLGQGDSPLHF. The CDR3 region has the DNA TGTGCCAGCAGTCTGGGACAGGGAGATTCACCCCTCCACTTT. The whole variable domain, remainder taken from reference TRBV28 and TRBJ1-6, is DVKVTQSSRYLVKRTGEKVFLECVQDMDHENMFWYRQDPGLGLRLIYFSYDVKMKEKGDIPEGYSVSREKKERFSLILESASTNQTSMYLCASSLGQGDSPLHFGNGTRLTVT.

This rearrangement joins TRBV7-2 to TRBJ2-2; 9 bases agree with TRBD2. The CDR3 runs to 17 residues. Germline CDR1 and CDR2: SGHTA and FQGNSA. J gave up 5 bases and V 6 bases, and 13 bases lay outside the gene matches. This CDR3 is CASRWSAGGPGTGELFF. The CDR3 nucleotides are TGTGCCAGCAGATGGTCTGCGGGAGGGCCTGGAACCGGGGAGCTGTTTTTT.

The rearrangement links TRBV7-2 to TRBJ2-1; D remains ambiguous. The CDR3 is made up of 17 amino acids. Trimming cost V 1 base and J 6 bases, with 19 bases left between them. Germline-derived CDR1 and CDR2 are SGHTA and FQGNSA. The CDR3 region is CASSLGLARGLGNEQFF. CDR3 bases: TGTGCCAGCAGCTTAGGCTTGGCTAGAGGATTGGGCAATGAGCAGTTCTTC.

The rearrangement joins TRBV5-1 to TRBJ2-1; 7 bases are a match to TRBD1. Germline values: CDR1 SGHRS, CDR2 YFSETQ. J gave up 4 bases and V 0 bases, and 1 base lay outside the gene matches. The CDR3 loop spans 14 amino acids. The CDR3 bases are TGCGCCAGCAGCTTGGGGACAGGTTACAATGAGCAGTTCTTC. Translated, it gives CASSLGTGYNEQFF.

The chain combines TRBV7-2 with TRBJ2-3, with D hard to call. The CDR3 loop spans 16 amino acids. The ends were cut back, 1 base at V and 1 base at J, with 12 bases in the middle. Germline loops: CDR1 SGHTA, CDR2 FQGNSA. CDR3 coding DNA: TGTGCCAGCAGCTTAGAAATCACGGATCGCACAGATACGCAGTATTTT. It codes for CASSLEITDRTDTQYF.

The V gene is TRBV29-1, the J gene TRBJ1-2, with D possibly TRBD1 on 5 matching bases. Deletions cut 6 bases from V and 4 bases from J, with 15 bases between. Germline V gene data show CDR1 as SQVTM and CDR2 as ANQGSEA. The CDR3 sequence is 13 residues long. CDR3 nucleotides: TGCAGCGTCCTTAGACAGAGGAGCTATGGCTACACCTTC. It yields the protein CSVLRQRSYGYTF.

The gene calls are TRBV5-1 and TRBJ2-1; no firm D call. Germline V CDR1 and CDR2: SGHRS, YFSETQ. The CDR3 totals 11 residues. V was pared by 4 bases and J by 11 bases, with 10 bases between. The CDR3 loop is CASSDLDQQFF. The CDR3 DNA follows: TGCGCCAGCAGCGATTTAGACCAGCAGTTCTTC. The entire variable domain, with the rest obtained from reference TRBV5-1 and TRBJ2-1, is as follows: KAGVTQTPRYLIKTRGQQVTLSCSPISGHRSVSWYQQTPGQGLQFLFEYFSETQRNKGNFPGRFSGRQFSNSRSEMNVSTLELGDSALYLCASSDLDQQFFGPGTRLTVL.

Many counts were recorded for this clone. The chain has TRBV13 and TRBJ2-7; 7 positions agree with TRBD2. The CDR3 consists of 13 residues. The germline CDR1 and CDR2 sequences are PRHDT and FYEKMQ (reference sequence). The trim removed 5 bases at V and 3 bases at J, leaving 4 bases unmatched. Written as DNA, the CDR3 is TGTGCCAGCAGCCCCGGGACTAACTACGAGCAGTACTTC. Translating it yields CASSPGTNYEQYF. The full variable domain, completed using reference TRBV13 and TRBJ2-7, is AAGVIQSPRHLIKEKRETATLKCYPIPRHDTVYWYQQGPGQDPQFLISFYEKMQSDKGSIPDRFSAQQFSDYHSELNMSSLELGDSALYFCASSPGTNYEQYFGPGTRLTVT.

In its sample, this clone was seen once. This chain links TRBV2 with TRBJ2-2; the D gene is possibly TRBD2 (6 bases). Trimming removed 2 bases at V and 4 bases at J, with 17 bases between. The CDR3 is 17 residues long. Germline lookup yields CDR1 SNHLY and CDR2 FYNNEI. The CDR3 reads CASSERAGGRVTGELFF. As DNA, the CDR3 is TGTGCCAGCAGTGAACGGGCTGGAGGGAGAGTCACCGGGGAGCTGTTTTTT.

V gene TRBV11-3 combines with J gene TRBJ2-1, with 8 bases lining up with TRBD2. Germline assignment: CDR1 SGHNT and CDR2 YENEEA. The V segment lost 5 bases and the J segment 4 bases; nucleotides outside the gene matches: 4. CDR3 size: 14 residues. CDR3 sequence (DNA): TGTGCCAGCAGCCATAGCGGGACATACAATGAGCAGTTCTTC. It yields the protein CASSHSGTYNEQFF.

The V gene is TRBV20-1, the J gene TRBJ2-5; 8 nucleotides line up with TRBD1. The CDR3 is made up of 13 amino acids. J was trimmed by 1 base and V by 6 bases; bases with no gene match: 4. Germline V gene sequence: CDR1 DFQATT, CDR2 SNEGSKA (reference sequence). The DNA of the CDR3 is TGCAGTGCCAGTGACAGGGGCCAAGAGACCCAGTACTTC. It translates to CSASDRGQETQYF.

The rearrangement links TRBV5-4 to TRBJ1-1; D is ambiguous. The CDR3 covers 16 residues. Germline values: CDR1 SGHNT, CDR2 YYREEE (reference sequence). V lost 2 bases, J lost 0 bases, and 14 bases lay in between. CDR3 DNA sequence: TGTGCCAGCAGCTTTTTACCTAATTTAGTGAACACTGAAGCTTTCTTT. Translation gives CASSFLPNLVNTEAFF.

V is TRBV7-9 and J is TRBJ2-1; unclear D gene. The CDR3 sequence is 13 residues long. CDR1 and CDR2 from the germline V gene are SEHNR and FQNEAQ (reference sequence). Trimming removed 4 bases at V and 8 bases at J, with 12 bases between. For the CDR3, the DNA is TGTGCCAGCAGCTCCAACAGCTCGGATGAGCAGTTCTTC. This sequence encodes CASSSNSSDEQFF.

The chain links TRBV28 to TRBJ1-1; 8 bases map to TRBD1. This CDR3 comprises 18 residues. Looked up from germline, CDR1 is MDHEN and CDR2 is SYDVKM. Trimming at V came to 2 bases and at J to 2 bases, leaving 13 bases not matched to a gene. For the CDR3, the DNA is TGTGCCAGCAGTTTAAGTCTAGGGACAGGAGCTTTAAACACTGAAGCTTTCTTT. It yields the protein CASSLSLGTGALNTEAFF. The variable domain in full, completed from reference TRBV28 and TRBJ1-1, reads DVKVTQSSRYLVKRTGEKVFLECVQDMDHENMFWYRQDPGLGLRLIYFSYDVKMKEKGDIPEGYSVSREKKERFSLILESASTNQTSMYLCASSLSLGTGALNTEAFFGQGTRLTVV.

This clone was counted once. This chain joins TRBV13 and TRBJ2-3; TRBD2 matches at 9 bases. Germline V gives CDR1 PRHDT, CDR2 FYEKMQ (reference sequence). Unmatched junction bases numbered 19, after V lost 5 bases and J lost 4 bases. The CDR3 extends over 19 amino acids. CDR3 loop: CASSPSGFRSGRSADTQYF. The CDR3 DNA reads as TGTGCCAGCAGCCCTAGCGGGTTCCGCAGCGGGAGGAGCGCAGATACGCAGTATTTT.

CDR3 residues: CASSQDFRDRGHEQYF. The CDR3 DNA is TGTGCCAGCAGCCAAGACTTCCGGGACAGGGGGCACGAGCAGTACTTC. The chain has TRBV3-1 (or the pseudogene TRBV3-2) and TRBJ2-7, with TRBD1 matching 12 bases. The CDR3 covers 16 residues. The J segment lost 5 bases and the V segment lost 0 bases, leaving 5 bases of the junction unmatched. Germline lookup yields CDR1 LGHDT and CDR2 YNNKEL (reference sequence).

J is TRBJ2-7 and V is TRBV18; D gene uncertain. V was cut by 0 bases and J by 6 bases, with 9 bases left in between. This CDR3 has 13 residues. Per the germline V gene, CDR1 is KGHSH and CDR2 is LQKENI. The CDR3 DNA reads as TGTGCCAGCTCACCACCGTTGGGGTCCGAGCAGTACTTC. This translates into CASSPPLGSEQYF.

The V call is TRBV28, the J call TRBJ2-7; D is unresolved. Germline V CDR1 and CDR2: MDHEN, SYDVKM. V was cut by 3 bases and J by 0 bases, with 6 bases left in between. The CDR3 spans 13 residues. CDR3 sequence: CASSFMHSYEQYF. For the CDR3, the DNA is TGTGCCAGCAGTTTTATGCACTCCTACGAGCAGTACTTC.

The chain uses TRBV9 and TRBJ2-3; D is unclear. Trimming shortened V by 4 bases and J by 0 bases, and 9 bases separated the two germline ends. The CDR3 totals 14 residues. Germline CDR1 reads SGDLS; CDR2 reads YYNGEE. CDR3 amino acids: CASSLSPSTDTQYF. The DNA of the CDR3 is TGTGCCAGCAGCCTCAGTCCTAGCACAGATACGCAGTATTTT.

This clone was counted a few times. This chain uses TRBV7-2 with TRBJ2-7; D gene ambiguous. With 1 base removed from V and 4 bases from J, the gap between germline ends came to 14 bases. The length of the CDR3 is 15 residues. The germline gives CDR1 SGHTA, CDR2 FQGNSA. CDR3 nucleotides: TGTGCCAGCAGCTTAGGCTCCCAGGCCGTATACGAGCAGTACTTC. It codes for CASSLGSQAVYEQYF.